Included here is one TCR beta chain sequence, with context. What it binds is unknown. Each CDR3 protein gets one entry after TCRdb re-called the RT-PCR reads with MiXCR. The table has some 640,000 distinct CDR3 sequences, around 14% seen once. This sample is drawn from a study of response to subunit inactivated influenza vaccine. Regarding the study as a whole: Authors proposed each seasonal influenza vaccination draws in few new T cells.

Per the germline V gene, CDR1 is DFQATT and CDR2 is SNEGSKA (reference sequence). V was cut by 4 bases and J by 4 bases, with 11 bases left in between. This CDR3 comprises 14 residues. The input for sequencing was PBMCs from blood, taken less than 15 days before vaccination. This sequence joins TRBV20-1 and TRBJ2-6; D ambiguous. The receptor was derived from a man aged 45-65 years who received an inactivated influenza vaccine. The CDR3 DNA reads TGCAGTGCTATCGACACGGTAGGGGCCAACGTCCTGACTTTC. This gives the protein CSAIDTVGANVLTF.